This entry concerns a single T cell receptor (beta chain). The antigen it recognizes is unknown. No base quality information exists; no much larger clone differs at one position. Participants in the prospective study were aged 18 to 89 years, lived in 20 to 30 United States geographic areas, and enrolled through a virtual design. To assign participants to cohorts, the prospective study relied on clinical history that participants themselves reported in a screening survey and a study questionnaire. Each participant in the prospective study had whole blood, serum and a nasopharyngeal or oropharyngeal swab collected by mobile phlebotomists. Prospective study participants could optionally give additional blood draws and questionnaires over a roughly 2-month period. Before DNA extraction, blood samples from the prospective study were shipped at room temperature or frozen. This sample is drawn from a study of blood T cell repertoires in COVID-19 (dated by TCRdb to the early 2020s). In terms of the full investigation: The collaborator samples originated in the United States, Italy and Spain and spanned the acute and convalescent phases of COVID-19. The material from the prospective study consisted of cDNA or gDNA derived from T cells, B-cell-depleted T cells, or PBMCs. Deeply sampled blood TCRbeta repertoires from subjects exposed to, actively infected with, or recovered from COVID-19 were included in the dataset. The repertoires were released in a freely available public database meant as a resource for research on the immune response to SARS-CoV-2. The samples were drawn from two sources: the first 160 participants of the ongoing ImmuneRACE study, and 1,000 to 1,500 subjects contributed by 6 global collaborators. The sample metadata nearly always contained a de-identified subject ID, COVID-19 status, age in years and sex. Where HLA class I and class II types were available, the types were taken from metadata supplied by the sample provider, not from assay-based typing. Paper-wide results and their limitations: The amount of clinical and demographic metadata varied by source and participant and was provided uncurated.

The immunoSEQ Assay, a bias-controlled multiplex PCR, was used to amplify TCRbeta CDR3 regions from genomic DNA. The authors' analysis ran thus. The number of nucleated cells in each sample was estimated from the amplification of reference gene primers within the assay. Sequence reads were collapsed and filtered to measure the absolute abundance of every unique TCRbeta CDR3 rearrangement. For each sample, productive Simpson clonality was calculated as the square root of Simpson's diversity index over productive rearrangements. TCRdb provides this immuneACCESS table in a form limited to in-frame rearrangements. Some clones are lacking; in checked studies, under half of them reflect an unresolved V gene, and why the rest are absent is not known. V and J calls and clone size are copied from that table; D and trimming were computed from the DNA. This sample is represented by roughly 420,000 clones; 85% to 90% of them were singletons. Clones ranked in the top ten supply 0.95% to 1% of the sample.

V loses 6 bases, J loses 11 bases, and the germline ends lie 13 bases apart. CDR1 and CDR2 are drawn from the germline V gene (reference sequence): LNHDA, SQIVND. Including the terminal cysteine and phenylalanine, the CDR3 comprises 11 residues. CDR3 DNA is the only sequence kept; it has 33 bases, read in frame from the first base. Material for sequencing was PBMCs or T cells enriched from blood (not recorded which). This clonotype was obtained from a woman in her 30s with acute COVID-19. This chain joins TRBV19 to TRBJ1-2; D gene: possibly TRBD1, on 5 matching bases. The DNA sequence reads TGTGCCAGTAGCCTCCATTCAGGGTACACCTTC. This yields the protein CASSLHSGYTF.